The source of this TCR beta chain is a study of T cell responses to AZD1222 COVID-19 vaccine. Broader study findings: The study sampled repertoires only after the peak T cell response.

Generated by immunoSEQ multiplex PCR, the TCRdb table keeps only in-frame clones and is missing some. This table has 150,000 or so clones, around 88% appearing once. Trimming removed 8 bases from V and 7 bases from J; junction bases left unmatched: 7. The CDR3 extends over 14 amino acids. From germline, CDR1 is MNHEY and CDR2 SVGAGI. The table lists this clone with a count of one. Its antigen is as yet unknown. The TCR comes from an adult in good health. The sample was peripheral blood, taken on day 0 of AZD1222 vaccination. V usage is TRBV6-5 and J usage is TRBJ2-3, with 12 bases fitting TRBD2. CDR3 DNA sequence: TGTGCCAGCGCCCTAGCGGGGGGGCGGAATACGCAGTATTTT. Residues: CASALAGGRNTQYF.